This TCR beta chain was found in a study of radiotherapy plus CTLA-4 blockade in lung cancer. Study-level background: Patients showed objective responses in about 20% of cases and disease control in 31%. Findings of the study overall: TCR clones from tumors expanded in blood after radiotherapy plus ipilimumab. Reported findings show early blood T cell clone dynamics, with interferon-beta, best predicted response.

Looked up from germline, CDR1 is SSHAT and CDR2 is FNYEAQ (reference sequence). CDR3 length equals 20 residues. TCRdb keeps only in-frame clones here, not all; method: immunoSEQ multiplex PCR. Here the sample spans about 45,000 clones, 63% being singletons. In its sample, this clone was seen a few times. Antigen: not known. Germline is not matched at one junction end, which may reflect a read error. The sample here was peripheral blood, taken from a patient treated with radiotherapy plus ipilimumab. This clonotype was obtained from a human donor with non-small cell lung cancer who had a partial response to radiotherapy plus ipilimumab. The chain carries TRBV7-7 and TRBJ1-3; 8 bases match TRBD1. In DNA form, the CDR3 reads TGTGCTAGCAGCTCCGACCCCTTTACTGGGACAGGTGGGGCTGGAAACACCATATATTTT. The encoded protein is CASSSDPFTGTGGAGNTIYF.